Listed below are T cell receptor beta chains from one sample, sequenced in a study of a mutant IDH1 vaccine in newly diagnosed glioma. This table comes from immunoSEQ multiplex PCR, and its TCRdb copy is limited to in-frame clones, with some not included. The table records about 46,000 clones, over 60% of them present only once. The input for sequencing was PBMCs, taken from a glioma patient treated with radiotherapy, temozolomide or both. These receptors were collected from a woman in her thirties or forties with glioma. Each CDR3 is given with its conserved first and last residue. The D gene is left open where the match is weak. Size is stated for part of the rows, as once, few or many counts, or as a class when the clone is expanded.

NA,NA,TRBV19,TRBJ2-7,TGTGCCAGTAGTACCTTGGGAGTTTACGAGCAGTACTTC,CASSTLGVYEQYF
NA,NA,TRBV7-2,TRBJ1-1,TGTGCCAACCGACGGGGGCCGAACACTGAAGCTTTCTTT,CANRRGPNTEAFF
TRBD2,NA,TRBV2,TRBJ2-3,TGTGCCAGCAACGGACTAGCGGGGGTGGATACGCAGTATTTT,CASNGLAGVDTQYF
NA,NA,TRBV14,TRBJ2-7,TGTGCCAGCAGCCAAGATAACGAGCAGTACTTC,CASSQDNEQYF
NA,NA,TRBV6-1,TRBJ2-4,TGTGCCAGCAGTGAGCCACATCCTTGGAACATTCAGTACTTC,CASSEPHPWNIQYF
TRBD1,NA,TRBV7-8,TRBJ1-5,TGTGCCAGCAGCCGTGGGACAGATTATAGCAATCAGCCCCAGCATTTT,CASSRGTDYSNQPQHF
TRBD1,NA,TRBV19,TRBJ1-4,TGTGCCAGTAACCGACCCCGGGACAGATATGAAAAACTGTTTTTT,CASNRPRDRYEKLFF
NA,NA,TRBV5-1,TRBJ2-4,TGCGCCAGCAGCTCGGACTTGCCCCCAAACATTCAGTACTTC,CASSSDLPPNIQYF
TRBD2,NA,TRBV30,TRBJ2-2,TGTGCCTGGAGTACGGGGGGGCTCGGCGGGGAGCTGTTTTTT,CAWSTGGLGGELFF
NA,NA,TRBV10-1,TRBJ2-3,TGCGCCAGCAGTCGTCTAGATACGCAGTATTTT,CASSRLDTQYF
TRBD1,NA,TRBV2,TRBJ1-4,TGTGCCAGCAGTGATGGACAGGGAAGAAAACTGTTTTTT,CASSDGQGRKLFF
TRBD1,NA,TRBV18,TRBJ1-1,TGTGCCAGCTCGCAGGGGGCGCGGACTGAAGCTTTCTTT,CASSQGARTEAFF
TRBD2,NA,TRBV6-1,TRBJ2-5,TGTGCCAGCAGTGAGTGGGAAAGCGGGGTAGAGACCCAGTACTTC,CASSEWESGVETQYF
NA,few,TRBV2,TRBJ1-1,TGTGCCAGCACGCGAAGGGATATCACTGAAGCTTTCTTT,CASTRRDITEAFF
NA,few,TRBV14,TRBJ1-3,TGTGCCAGCAGCCTGCTGTCCGGAAACACCATATATTTT,CASSLLSGNTIYF
NA,NA,TRBV30,TRBJ2-2,TGTGCCTGGTCCCGTGGTACTAGCTTGGGCACCGGGGAGCTGTTTTTT,CAWSRGTSLGTGELFF
NA,NA,TRBV13,TRBJ2-2,TGTGCCAGCAGCTTAGGTTTACCCACCGGGGAGCTGTTTTTT,CASSLGLPTGELFF
NA,NA,TRBV18,TRBJ2-5,TGTGCCAGCTCACCGGGTATGGGGGACTCCCAGTACTTC,CASSPGMGDSQYF
TRBD2,once,TRBV11-2,TRBJ2-3,TGTGCCAGCAGCCACCCTGGACTAGCGGGGGCCCGCACAGATACGCAGTATTTT,CASSHPGLAGARTDTQYF
TRBD1,NA,TRBV25-1,TRBJ2-7,TGTGCCAGCAGTGTAGGACAGGGGGACCACGAGCAGTACTTC,CASSVGQGDHEQYF
TRBD1,NA,TRBV27,TRBJ2-7,TGTGCCAGCAGTATCCGGGACAGGGGGCTAGGGGAGCAGTACTTC,CASSIRDRGLGEQYF
NA,once,TRBV18,TRBJ1-2,TGTGCCAGCTCACCACCGATGGAAGGCTATGGCTACACCTTC,CASSPPMEGYGYTF
NA,few,TRBV4-3,TRBJ2-2,TGCGCCAGCAGCCAAGATGACTCCAGGAACACCGGGGAGCTGTTTTTT,CASSQDDSRNTGELFF
NA,NA,TRBV19,TRBJ1-5,TGTGCCAGTAGTACCGCCGGGGCGCGGCAGCCCCAGCATTTT,CASSTAGARQPQHF
NA,NA,TRBV9,TRBJ1-1,TGTGCCAGCAGCGTAGGGGGGGGCCCCAACACTGAAGCTTTCTTT,CASSVGGGPNTEAFF
NA,NA,TRBV10-3,TRBJ1-1,TGTGCCATCAGTGATACTAACACTGAAGCTTTCTTT,CAISDTNTEAFF
NA,once,TRBV20-1,TRBJ2-7,TGCAGTGCTGCTCGGTCCGACGAGCAGTACTTC,CSAARSDEQYF